This T cell receptor beta chain was recovered during a study of T cell changes during pregnancy in multiple sclerosis. Sequencing was performed with immunoSEQ multiplex PCR; in TCRdb, only in-frame clones are kept and a portion is missing. The sample consists of about 93,000 clones, approximately 92% of them appearing once. V lost 5 bases to trimming and J lost 7 bases, with 8 bases between them. The CDR3 length is 11 residues. Per germline, CDR1 MNHNS and CDR2 SASEGT. This clone was seen a handful of times. J is TRBJ2-5 and V is TRBV6-1; perhaps TRBD2 as D (5 bases). The TCR originated in a female donor with multiple sclerosis, enrolled in a pregnancy study. This material consisted of peripheral blood, taken after pregnancy. CDR3 region: CASSTEGTQYF. CDR3 nucleotide sequence: TGTGCCAGCAGTACCGAGGGGACCCAGTACTTC.